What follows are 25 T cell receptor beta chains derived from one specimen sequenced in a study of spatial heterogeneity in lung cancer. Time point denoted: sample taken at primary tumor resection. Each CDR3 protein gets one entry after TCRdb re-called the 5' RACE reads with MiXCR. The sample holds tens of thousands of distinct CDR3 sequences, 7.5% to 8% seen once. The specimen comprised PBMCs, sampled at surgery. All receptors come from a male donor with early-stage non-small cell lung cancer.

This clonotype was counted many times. Here the CDR3 DNA reads TGCGCCGTCGGGATCTACGAGCAGTACGTC. It yields the protein CAVGIYEQYV. The chain carries TRBV7-8 and TRBJ2-7; D is perhaps TRBD2 (5 bases). This CDR3 comprises 10 residues. The germline gives CDR1 SGHVS, CDR2 FQNEAQ.

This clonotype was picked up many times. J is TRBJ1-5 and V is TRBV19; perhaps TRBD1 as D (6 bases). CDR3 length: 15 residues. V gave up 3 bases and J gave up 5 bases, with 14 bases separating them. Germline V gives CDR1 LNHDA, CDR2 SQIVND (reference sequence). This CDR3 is CASSIQQGGDQPQHF. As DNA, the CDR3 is TGTGCCAGTAGTATTCAACAGGGAGGGGATCAGCCCCAGCATTTT.

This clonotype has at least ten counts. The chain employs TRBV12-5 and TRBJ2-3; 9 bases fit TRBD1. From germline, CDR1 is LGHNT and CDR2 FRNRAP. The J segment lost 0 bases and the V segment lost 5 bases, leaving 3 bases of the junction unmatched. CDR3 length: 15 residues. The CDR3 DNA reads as TGTGCTAGTGGTAACGGACAGGGGAGCACAGATACGCAGTATTTT. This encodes CASGNGQGSTDTQYF. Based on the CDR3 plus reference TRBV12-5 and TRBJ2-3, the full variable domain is DARVTQTPRHKVTEMGQEVTMRCQPILGHNTVFWYRQTMMQGLELLAYFRNRAPLDDSGMPKDRFSAEMPDATLATLKIQPSEPRDSAVYFCASGNGQGSTDTQYFGPGTRLTVL.

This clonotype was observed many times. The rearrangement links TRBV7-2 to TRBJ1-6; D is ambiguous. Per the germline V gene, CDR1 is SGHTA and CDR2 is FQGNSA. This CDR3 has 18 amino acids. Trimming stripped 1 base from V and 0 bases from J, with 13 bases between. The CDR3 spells CASSLDIWGSSYNSPLHF. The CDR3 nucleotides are TGTGCCAGCAGCTTAGATATTTGGGGAAGCTCCTATAATTCACCCCTCCACTTT.

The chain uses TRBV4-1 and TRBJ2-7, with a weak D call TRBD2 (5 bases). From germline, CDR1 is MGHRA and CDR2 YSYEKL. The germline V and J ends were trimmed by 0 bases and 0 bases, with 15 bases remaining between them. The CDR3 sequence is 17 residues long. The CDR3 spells CASSQDSDGVSSYEQYF. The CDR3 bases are TGCGCCAGCAGCCAAGATAGCGACGGCGTAAGCTCCTACGAGCAGTACTTC.

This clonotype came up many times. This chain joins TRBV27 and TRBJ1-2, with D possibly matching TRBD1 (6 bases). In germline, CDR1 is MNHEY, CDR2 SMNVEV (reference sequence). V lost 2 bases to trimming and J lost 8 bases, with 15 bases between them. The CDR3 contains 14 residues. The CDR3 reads CASSLLWGLEGYTF. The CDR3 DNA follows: TGTGCCAGCAGTTTACTGTGGGGGCTGGAAGGCTACACCTTC.

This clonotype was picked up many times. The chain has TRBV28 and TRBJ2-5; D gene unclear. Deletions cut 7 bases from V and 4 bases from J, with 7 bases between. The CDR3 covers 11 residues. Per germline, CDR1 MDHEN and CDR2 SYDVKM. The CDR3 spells CASTKGETQYF. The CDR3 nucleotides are TGTGCCAGCACAAAGGGAGAGACCCAGTACTTC.

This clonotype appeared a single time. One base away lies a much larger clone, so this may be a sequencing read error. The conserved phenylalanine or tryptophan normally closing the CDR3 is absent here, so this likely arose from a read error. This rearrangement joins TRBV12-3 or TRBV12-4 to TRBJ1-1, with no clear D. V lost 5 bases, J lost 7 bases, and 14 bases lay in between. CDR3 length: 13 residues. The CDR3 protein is CASSPGETGEAFY. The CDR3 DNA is TGTGCCAGCAGTCCCGGTGAAACGGGTGAAGCTTTCTAT.

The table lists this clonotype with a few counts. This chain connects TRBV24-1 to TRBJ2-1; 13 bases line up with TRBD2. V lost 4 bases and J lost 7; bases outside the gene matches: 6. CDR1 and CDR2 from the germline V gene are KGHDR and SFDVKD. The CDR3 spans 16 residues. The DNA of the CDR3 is TGTGCCACCAGTGACCCGGGACTAGCGGGACGGAATGAGCAGTTCTTC. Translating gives CATSDPGLAGRNEQFF.

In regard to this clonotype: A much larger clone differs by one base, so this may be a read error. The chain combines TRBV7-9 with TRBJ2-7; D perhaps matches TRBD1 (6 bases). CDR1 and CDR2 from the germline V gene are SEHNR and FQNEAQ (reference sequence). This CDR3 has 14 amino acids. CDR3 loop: CASSLVRGHPEEYF. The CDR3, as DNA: TGTGCCAGCAGCTTAGTCCGGGGACACCCCGAGGAGTACTTC.

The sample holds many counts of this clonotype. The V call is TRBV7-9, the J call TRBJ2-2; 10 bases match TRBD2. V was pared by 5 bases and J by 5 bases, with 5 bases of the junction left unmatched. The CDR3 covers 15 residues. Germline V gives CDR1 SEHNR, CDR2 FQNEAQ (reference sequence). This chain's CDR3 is CASSLGLAETGELFF. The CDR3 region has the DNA TGTGCCAGCAGCCTAGGACTAGCGGAAACCGGGGAGCTGTTTTTT.

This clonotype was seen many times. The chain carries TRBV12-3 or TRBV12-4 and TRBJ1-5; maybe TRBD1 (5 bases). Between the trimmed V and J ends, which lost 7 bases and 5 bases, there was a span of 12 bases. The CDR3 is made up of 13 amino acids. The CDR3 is CASTPGSHQPQHF. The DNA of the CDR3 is TGTGCCAGCACGCCAGGGTCTCATCAGCCCCAGCATTTT.

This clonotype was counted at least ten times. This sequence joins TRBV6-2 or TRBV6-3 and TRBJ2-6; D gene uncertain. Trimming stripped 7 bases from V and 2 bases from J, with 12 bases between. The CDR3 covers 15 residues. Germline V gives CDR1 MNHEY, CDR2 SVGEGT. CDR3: CASTPGPTGANVLTF. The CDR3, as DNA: TGTGCCAGCACCCCGGGCCCGACTGGGGCCAACGTCCTGACTTTC.

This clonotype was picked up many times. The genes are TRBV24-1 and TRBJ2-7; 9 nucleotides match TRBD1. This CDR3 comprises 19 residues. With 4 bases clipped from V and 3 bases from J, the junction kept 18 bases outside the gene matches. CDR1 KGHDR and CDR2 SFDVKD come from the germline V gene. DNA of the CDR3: TGTGCCACCAGTGACTCCCGGGACAGGGAAACCTTTAACTGCTACGAGCAGTACGTC. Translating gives CATSDSRDRETFNCYEQYV.

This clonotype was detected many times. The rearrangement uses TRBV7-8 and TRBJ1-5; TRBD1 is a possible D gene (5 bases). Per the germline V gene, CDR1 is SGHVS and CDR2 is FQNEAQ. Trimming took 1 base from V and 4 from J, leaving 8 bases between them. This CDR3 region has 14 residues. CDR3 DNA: TGTGCCAGCAGCTTAGGTACAGGAAATCAGCCCCAGCATTTT. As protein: CASSLGTGNQPQHF.

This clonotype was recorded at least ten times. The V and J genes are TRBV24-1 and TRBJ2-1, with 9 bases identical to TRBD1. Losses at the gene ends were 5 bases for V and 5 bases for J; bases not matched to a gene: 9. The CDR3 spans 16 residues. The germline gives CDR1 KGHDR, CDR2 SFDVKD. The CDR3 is CATSGAGTGSNNEQFF. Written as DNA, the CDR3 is TGTGCCACCAGTGGGGCCGGGACAGGGTCCAACAATGAGCAGTTCTTC.

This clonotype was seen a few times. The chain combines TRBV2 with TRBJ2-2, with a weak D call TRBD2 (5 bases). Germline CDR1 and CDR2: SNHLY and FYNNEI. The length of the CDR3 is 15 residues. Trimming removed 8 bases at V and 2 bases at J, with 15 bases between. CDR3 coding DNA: TGTGCCAGCTCCCTGGAGGCATCAAACACCGGGGAGCTGTTTTTT. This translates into CASSLEASNTGELFF. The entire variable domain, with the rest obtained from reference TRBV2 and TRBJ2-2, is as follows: EPEVTQTPSHQVTQMGQEVILRCVPISNHLYFYWYRQILGQKVEFLVSFYNNEISEKSEIFDDQFSVERPDGSNFTLKIRSTKLEDSAMYFCASSLEASNTGELFFGEGSRLTVL.

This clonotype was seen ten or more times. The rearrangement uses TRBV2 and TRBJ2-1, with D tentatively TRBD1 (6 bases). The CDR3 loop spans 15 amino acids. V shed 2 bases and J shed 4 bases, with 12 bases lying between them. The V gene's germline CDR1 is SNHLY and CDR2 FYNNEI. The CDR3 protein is CASSEFQDSYNEQFF. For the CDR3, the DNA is TGTGCCAGCAGTGAATTTCAGGACAGTTACAATGAGCAGTTCTTC.

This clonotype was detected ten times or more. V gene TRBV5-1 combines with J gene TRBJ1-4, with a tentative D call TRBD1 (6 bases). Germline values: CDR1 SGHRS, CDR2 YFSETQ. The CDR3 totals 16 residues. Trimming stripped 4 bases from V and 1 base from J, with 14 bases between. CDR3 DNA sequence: TGCGCCAGCAGCCTAACAGGGATCGGAACTAATGAAAAACTGTTTTTT. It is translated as CASSLTGIGTNEKLFF. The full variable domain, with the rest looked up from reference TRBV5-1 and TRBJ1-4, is KAGVTQTPRYLIKTRGQQVTLSCSPISGHRSVSWYQQTPGQGLQFLFEYFSETQRNKGNFPGRFSGRQFSNSRSEMNVSTLELGDSALYLCASSLTGIGTNEKLFFGSGTQLSVL.

The CDR3 is CASSNYPQSTEQFF. CDR3 bases: TGTGCCAGCAGCAACTACCCCCAGTCCACCGAGCAGTTCTTC. This chain connects TRBV4-2 to TRBJ2-1; D call uncertain. The V and J ends lost 5 bases and 10 bases respectively, with 18 bases between them. CDR1 LGHNA and CDR2 YNFKEQ come from the germline V gene. CDR3 length equals 14 residues.

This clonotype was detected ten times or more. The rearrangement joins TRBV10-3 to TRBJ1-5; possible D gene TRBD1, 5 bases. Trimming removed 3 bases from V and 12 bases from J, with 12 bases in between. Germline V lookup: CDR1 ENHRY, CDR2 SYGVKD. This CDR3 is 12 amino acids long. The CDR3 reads CAISDSPGGQHF. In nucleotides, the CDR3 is TGTGCCATCAGTGACTCCCCCGGGGGCCAGCATTTT.

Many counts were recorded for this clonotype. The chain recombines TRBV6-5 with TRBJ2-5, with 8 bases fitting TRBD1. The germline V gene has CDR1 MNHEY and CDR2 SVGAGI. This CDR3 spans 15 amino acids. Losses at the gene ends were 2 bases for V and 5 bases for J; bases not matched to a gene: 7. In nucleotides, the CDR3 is TGTGCCAGCAGTTACCGTGGGACAGGTGGCGAGACCCAGTACTTC. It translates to CASSYRGTGGETQYF.

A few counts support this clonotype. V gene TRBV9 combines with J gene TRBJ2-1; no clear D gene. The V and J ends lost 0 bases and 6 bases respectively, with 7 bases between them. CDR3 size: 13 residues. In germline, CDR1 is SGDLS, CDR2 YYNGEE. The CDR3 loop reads CASSVATGNEQFF. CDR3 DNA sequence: TGTGCCAGCAGCGTAGCTACGGGCAATGAGCAGTTCTTC.

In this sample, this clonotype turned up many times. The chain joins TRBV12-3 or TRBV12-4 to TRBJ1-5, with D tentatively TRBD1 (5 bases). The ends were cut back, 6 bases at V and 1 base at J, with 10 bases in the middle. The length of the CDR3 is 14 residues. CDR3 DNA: TGTGCCAGCAGCTTCGACAGCAGCAATCAGCCCCAGCATTTT. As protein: CASSFDSSNQPQHF.

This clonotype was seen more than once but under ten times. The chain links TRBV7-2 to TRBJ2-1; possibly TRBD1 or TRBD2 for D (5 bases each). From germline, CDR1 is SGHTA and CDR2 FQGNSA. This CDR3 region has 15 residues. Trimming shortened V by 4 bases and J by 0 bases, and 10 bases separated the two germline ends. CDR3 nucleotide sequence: TGTGCCAGCAGCTCGGCAGGGACCTCCTACAATGAGCAGTTCTTC. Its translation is CASSSAGTSYNEQFF.